The next 6 T cell receptor beta chains were all read from a single sample in a study of radiation and T cells in renal cell carcinoma. Specified time point: blood 2 weeks post-SBRT. Stated treatment: 15 Gy SBRT to primary tumor, nephrectomy 4 weeks later. Assay: immunoSEQ multiplex PCR; the TCRdb copy retains only in-frame clones and omits some. This sample has just over 150,000 clones, with over 80% found just once. The material was blood, obtained from a patient whose treatment included radiotherapy and nephrectomy. These receptors came from a woman between 50 and 59 years old with renal cell carcinoma.

J is TRBJ1-4 and V is TRBV25-1, with D perhaps TRBD1 (5 bases). This CDR3 comprises 15 residues. Trimming pared 6 bases from V and 7 bases from J, leaving 18 bases between. Per germline, CDR1 MGHDK and CDR2 SYGVNS. The CDR3 protein is CASSAPRGTREKLFF. The CDR3, as DNA: TGTGCCAGCAGCGCCCCTCGGGGGACTCGTGAAAAACTGTTTTTT.

The sample holds one count of this clone. V is TRBV7-9 and J is TRBJ2-5; TRBD1 aligns across 10 bases. Germline-derived CDR1 and CDR2 are SEHNR and FQNEAQ (reference sequence). The CDR3 is made up of 15 amino acids. J was trimmed by 4 bases and V by 4 bases; bases with no gene match: 6. The CDR3 DNA reads TGTGCCAGCAGCTCGACAGGGGGCTCGGTAGAGACCCAGTACTTC. As protein: CASSSTGGSVETQYF. The entire variable domain, with the rest obtained from reference TRBV7-9 and TRBJ2-5, is as follows: DTGVSQNPRHKITKRGQNVTFRCDPISEHNRLYWYRQTLGQGPEFLTYFQNEAQLEKSRLLSDRFSAERPKGSFSTLEIQRTEQGDSAMYLCASSSTGGSVETQYFGPGTRLLVL.

In regard to this clone: This specimen includes other DNA sequences encoding the same CDR3. The chain carries TRBV10-3 and TRBJ2-5, with D unresolved. Germline CDR1 reads ENHRY; CDR2 reads SYGVKD. This CDR3 contains 12 residues. Trimming shortened V by 0 bases and J by 5 bases, and 4 bases separated the two germline ends. The CDR3 sequence is CAISESGETQYF. CDR3 nucleotides: TGTGCCATCAGTGAGTCGGGGGAGACCCAGTACTTC.

As concerns this clone: Within the sample, other DNA sequences also encode this same CDR3. The chain links TRBV19 to TRBJ1-1; 8 bases fit TRBD1. V was pared by 6 bases and J by 2 bases, with 2 bases of the junction left unmatched. The CDR3 totals 13 residues. Germline V gene lookup returns CDR1 LNHDA and CDR2 SQIVND (reference sequence). In DNA form, the CDR3 reads TGTGCCAGTAGCGGACAGGGCAACACTGAAGCTTTCTTT. This encodes CASSGQGNTEAFF.

The chain joins TRBV6-5 to TRBJ1-5; no firm D call. Germline lookup yields CDR1 MNHEY and CDR2 SVGAGI. This CDR3 spans 14 amino acids. V lost 2 bases, J lost 3 bases, and 8 bases lay in between. The chain's CDR3 is CASSYGGYNQPQHF. The CDR3 coding sequence is TGTGCCAGCAGTTACGGCGGCTACAATCAGCCCCAGCATTTT.

The chain employs TRBV5-4 and TRBJ2-7, with no clear D. The CDR3 has 14 residues. Germline-derived CDR1 and CDR2 are SGHNT and YYREEE (reference sequence). Trimming took off 9 bases at V and 1 base at J, with 17 bases between the two ends. The CDR3 protein is CATTYRASSYEQYF. The CDR3 DNA follows: TGTGCCACTACATACCGGGCGTCTTCCTACGAGCAGTACTTC.